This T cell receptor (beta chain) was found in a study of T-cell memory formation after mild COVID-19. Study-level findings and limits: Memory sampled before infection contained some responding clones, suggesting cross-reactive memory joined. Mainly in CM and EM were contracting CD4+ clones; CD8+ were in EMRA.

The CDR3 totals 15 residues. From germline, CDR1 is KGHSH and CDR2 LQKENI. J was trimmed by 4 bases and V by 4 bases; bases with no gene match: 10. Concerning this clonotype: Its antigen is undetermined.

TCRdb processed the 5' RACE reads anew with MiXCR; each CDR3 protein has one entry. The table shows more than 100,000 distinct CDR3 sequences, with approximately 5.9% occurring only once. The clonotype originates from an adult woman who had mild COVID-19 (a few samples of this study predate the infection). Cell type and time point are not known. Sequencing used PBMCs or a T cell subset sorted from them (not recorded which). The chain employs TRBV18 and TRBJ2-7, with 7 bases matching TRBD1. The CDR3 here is CASSLYDRVIYEQYF. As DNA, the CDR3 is TGTGCCAGCTCACTCTACGACAGGGTGATTTACGAGCAGTACTTC.